These 19 T cell receptor beta chains were all obtained from the same sample, sequenced in a study of T-cell memory formation after mild COVID-19. TCRdb called the 5' RACE reads again in MiXCR, with one record for every CDR3 protein. This repertoire shows some 250,000 distinct CDR3 sequences, 15% to 20% found once; its top ten account for roughly 24%. The sequenced sample was PBMCs or a T cell subset sorted from them (not recorded which). These receptor sequences come from a man aged 18 to 29 who had mild COVID-19 (a few samples of this study predate the infection). Cell type and time point are not known.

This clonotype was observed a handful of times. V usage is TRBV7-3 and J usage is TRBJ2-1; 10 positions agree with TRBD2. The CDR3 length is 14 residues. V trimming: 5 bases; J trimming: 8 bases; junction bases outside the gene matches: 6. Germline-derived CDR1 and CDR2 are SGHTA and FQGTGA. DNA of the CDR3: TGTGCCAGCAGCCGTACTAGCGGGAAATATGAGCAGTTCTTC. Its protein is CASSRTSGKYEQFF.

This clonotype showed up just a few times. The chain couples TRBV6-6 to TRBJ1-4; D is ambiguous. The CDR3 is made up of 14 amino acids. Trimming stripped 6 bases from V and 6 bases from J, with 14 bases between. The germline V gene has CDR1 MNHNY and CDR2 SVGAGI (reference sequence). As DNA, the CDR3 is TGTGCCAGCAGACAGCCGTTTCTGGATGAAAAACTGTTTTTT. Its translation is CASRQPFLDEKLFF.

The gene calls are TRBV10-2 and TRBJ2-1; 10 nucleotides align to TRBD2. CDR1 WSHSY and CDR2 SAAADI come from the germline V gene. With 7 bases clipped from V and 7 bases from J, the junction kept 10 bases outside the gene matches. The CDR3 is made up of 15 amino acids. The CDR3 is CASTEGAGGLNEQFF. CDR3 coding DNA: TGCGCCAGCACCGAAGGAGCGGGGGGGCTTAATGAGCAGTTCTTC.

CDR3 sequence reads: CASSPGGGEYF. As DNA, the CDR3 is TGTGCCAGCAGTCCCGGGGGGGGAGAGTACTTC. This chain connects TRBV6-5 to TRBJ2-5, with 8 positions matching TRBD2. CDR1 is MNHEY and CDR2 is SVGAGI in the germline V gene. The CDR3 is 11 residues long. The junction had 5 bases not matched to a gene; V was cut back by 5 bases and J by 12 bases.

The gene calls are TRBV2 and TRBJ2-3, with D unresolved. Deletions cut 6 bases from V and 4 bases from J, with 14 bases between. The CDR3 has 14 amino acids. Germline V gene lookup returns CDR1 SNHLY and CDR2 FYNNEI. CDR3 sequence (DNA): TGTGCCAGCAGGAGCTCCGGGTCCTCAGATACGCAGTATTTT. The encoded protein is CASRSSGSSDTQYF.

This clonotype was counted between two and nine times. This chain uses TRBV5-1 with TRBJ2-7; a weak D match, TRBD2 (5 bases). With 0 bases removed from V and 1 base from J, the gap between germline ends came to 8 bases. Per germline, CDR1 SGHRS and CDR2 YFSETQ. The CDR3 is 14 residues long. The chain's CDR3 is CASSLVPGSYEQYV. In DNA form, the CDR3 reads TGCGCCAGCAGCTTGGTCCCGGGGTCCTACGAGCAGTACGTC.

V gene TRBV4-3 combines with J gene TRBJ2-3; D is ambiguous. V was cut by 0 bases and J by 15 bases, with 16 bases left in between. CDR1 is LGHNA and CDR2 is YSLEER in the germline V gene. CDR3 length equals 13 residues. DNA for the CDR3: TGCGCCAGCAGCCAAGAGGAAGGGTCCCGGCGTTATTTT. Translated, it gives CASSQEEGSRRYF.

In this sample, this clonotype turned up a few times. The gene calls are TRBV6-5 and TRBJ1-6, with a tentative D call TRBD1 (6 bases). Germline V CDR1 and CDR2: MNHEY, SVGAGI. The CDR3 consists of 16 residues. With 5 bases removed from V and 7 bases from J, the gap between germline ends came to 18 bases. DNA of the CDR3: TGTGCCAGCAGTAAACTAACCGGGACACGGAATTCACCCCTCCACTTT. Translation gives CASSKLTGTRNSPLHF.

This clonotype was observed many times. This rearrangement joins TRBV5-1 to TRBJ2-3; 10 positions match TRBD1. CDR3 length equals 14 residues. Trimming at V came to 0 bases and at J to 6 bases, leaving 1 base not matched to a gene. The V gene's germline CDR1 is SGHRS and CDR2 YFSETQ. The chain's CDR3 is CASSLEDRGDTQYF. In DNA, the CDR3 is TGCGCCAGCAGCTTGGAGGACAGGGGGGATACGCAGTATTTT.

V and J are TRBV19 and TRBJ1-4; D might be TRBD1 (5 bases). Trimming shortened V by 4 bases and J by 0 bases, and 9 bases separated the two germline ends. There are 15 residues in the CDR3. From germline, CDR1 is LNHDA and CDR2 SQIVND (reference sequence). CDR3 region: CASSSGQATNEKLFF. The CDR3 region has the DNA TGTGCCAGTAGTAGTGGACAAGCAACTAATGAAAAACTGTTTTTT.

The gene calls are TRBV5-4 and TRBJ1-1, with D perhaps matching TRBD1 (5 bases). The length of the CDR3 is 17 residues. Trimming took 4 bases from V and 0 from J, leaving 19 bases between them. Germline V CDR1 and CDR2: SGHNT, YYREEE (reference sequence). CDR3 sequence reads: CASSPDPDSLMNTEAFF. The CDR3 nucleotides read TGTGCCAGCAGCCCCGATCCAGACAGTCTGATGAACACTGAAGCTTTCTTT. Using reference TRBV5-4 and TRBJ1-1 for the parts outside the CDR3, the full variable domain is ETGVTQSPTHLIKTRGQQVTLRCSSQSGHNTVSWYQQALGQGPQFIFQYYREEENGRGNFPPRFSGLQFPNYSSELNVNALELDDSALYLCASSPDPDSLMNTEAFFGQGTRLTVV.

This clonotype turned up a few times. The chain has TRBV19 and TRBJ2-7; tentatively, D is TRBD1 (5 bases). Germline CDR1 reads LNHDA; CDR2 reads SQIVND (reference sequence). This CDR3 has 13 residues. V dropped 6 bases and J dropped 3 bases, with 12 bases sitting between them. The CDR3 reads CASSDQGGYEQYF. CDR3 DNA: TGTGCCAGTAGCGATCAGGGTGGCTACGAGCAGTACTTC.

The gene calls are TRBV4-2 and TRBJ1-5, with 7 bases that match TRBD1. The CDR3 is made up of 14 amino acids. The V segment lost 4 bases and the J segment 3 bases; nucleotides outside the gene matches: 3. Germline CDR1 reads LGHNA; CDR2 reads YNFKEQ. CDR3 in DNA: TGTGCCAGCAGCCTCGACAGGGTCAATCAGCCCCAGCATTTT. Its translation: CASSLDRVNQPQHF.

This clonotype was detected only a few times. The rearrangement links TRBV5-1 to TRBJ2-3; the match to TRBD1 covers 10 bases. CDR1 is SGHRS and CDR2 is YFSETQ in the germline V gene. The CDR3 loop spans 14 amino acids. Germline trimming cut 4 bases from V and 4 bases from J; bases unmatched to any gene: 3. CDR3 sequence (DNA): TGCGCCAGCAGCATGACAGGGGGCCCAGATACGCAGTATTTT. It encodes CASSMTGGPDTQYF.

The chain couples TRBV3-1 to TRBJ2-1; TRBD2 matches 8 bases. The trim removed 0 bases at V and 8 bases at J, leaving 12 bases unmatched. This CDR3 spans 17 amino acids. Germline CDR1 is LGHDT and CDR2 is YNNKEL (reference sequence). CDR3 region: CASSQDRLGLAGDEQFF. CDR3 in DNA: TGTGCCAGCAGCCAAGATCGGTTAGGACTAGCAGGCGATGAGCAGTTCTTC.

There are a few counts of this clonotype. This CDR3 is CSASRGQGLGTQYF. As DNA, the CDR3 is TGCAGTGCTAGCCGGGGACAAGGGTTGGGGACCCAGTACTTC. J is TRBJ2-5 and V is TRBV20-1, with a tentative D call TRBD1 (6 bases). The CDR3 consists of 14 residues. CDR1 is DFQATT, CDR2 SNEGSKA, per germline (reference sequence). Trimming shortened V by 3 bases and J by 7 bases, and 18 bases separated the two germline ends.

This clonotype has only a few counts. The J gene is TRBJ1-2, the V gene TRBV12-3 or TRBV12-4, with D unclear. This CDR3 region has 13 residues. Deletions cut 6 bases from V and 4 bases from J, with 12 bases between. The chain's CDR3 is CASSPLGSYGYTF. The DNA of the CDR3 is TGTGCCAGCAGCCCCCTGGGTTCCTATGGCTACACCTTC.

The V and J genes are TRBV7-8 and TRBJ2-1, with 11 bases matching TRBD2. This CDR3 region has 15 residues. The V segment lost 5 bases and the J segment 7 bases; nucleotides outside the gene matches: 7. Germline V CDR1 and CDR2: SGHVS, FQNEAQ. The CDR3 sequence: CASSRTSGSGNEQFF. CDR3 in DNA: TGTGCCAGCAGCCGGACTAGCGGGTCGGGGAATGAGCAGTTCTTC.

This clonotype was found a few times. The V and J genes are TRBV7-8 and TRBJ1-4; D is uncertain. The ends were cut back, 3 bases at V and 0 bases at J, with 8 bases in the middle. CDR1 is SGHVS, CDR2 FQNEAQ, per germline. CDR3 length: 15 amino acids. CDR3 protein: CASSLYSATNEKLFF. CDR3 DNA: TGTGCCAGCAGCTTGTACAGTGCAACTAATGAAAAACTGTTTTTT.